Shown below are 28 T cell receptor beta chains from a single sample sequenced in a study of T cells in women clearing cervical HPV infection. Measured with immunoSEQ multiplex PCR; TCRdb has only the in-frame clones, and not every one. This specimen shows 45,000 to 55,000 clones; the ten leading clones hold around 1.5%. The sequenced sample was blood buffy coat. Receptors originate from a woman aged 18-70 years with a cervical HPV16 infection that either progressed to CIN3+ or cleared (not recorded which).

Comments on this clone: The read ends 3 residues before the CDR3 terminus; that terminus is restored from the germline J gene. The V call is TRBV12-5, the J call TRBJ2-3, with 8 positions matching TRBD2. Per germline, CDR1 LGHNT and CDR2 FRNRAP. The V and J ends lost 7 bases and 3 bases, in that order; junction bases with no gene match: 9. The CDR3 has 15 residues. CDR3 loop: CASASPGLVTDTQYF. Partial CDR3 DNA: TGTGCTAGTGCCTCTCCGGGACTAGTAACAGATACG.

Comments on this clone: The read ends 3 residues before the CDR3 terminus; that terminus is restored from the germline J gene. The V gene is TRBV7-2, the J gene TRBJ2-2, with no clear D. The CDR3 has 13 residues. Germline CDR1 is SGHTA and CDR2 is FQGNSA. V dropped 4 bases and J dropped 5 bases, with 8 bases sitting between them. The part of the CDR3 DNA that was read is TGTGCCAGCAGCTCTAGAGAAACCGGGGAG. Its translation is CASSSRETGE. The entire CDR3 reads CASSSRETGELFF.

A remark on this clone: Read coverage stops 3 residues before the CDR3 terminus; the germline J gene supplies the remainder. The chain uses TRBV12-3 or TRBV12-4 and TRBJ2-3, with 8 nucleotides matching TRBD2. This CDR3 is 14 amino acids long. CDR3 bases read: TGTGCCAGCAGTCCACCGGGACTAGTGAGTGCG. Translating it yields CASSPPGLVSA. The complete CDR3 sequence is CASSPPGLVSAQYF.

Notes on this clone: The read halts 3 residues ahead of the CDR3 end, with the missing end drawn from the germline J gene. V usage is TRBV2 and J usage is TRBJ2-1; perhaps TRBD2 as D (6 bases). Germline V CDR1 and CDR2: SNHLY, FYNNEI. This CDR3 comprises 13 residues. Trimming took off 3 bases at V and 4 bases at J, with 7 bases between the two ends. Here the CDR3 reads CASSEGGYNEQFF. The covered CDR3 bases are TGTGCCAGCAGTGAGGGGGGATACAATGAG.

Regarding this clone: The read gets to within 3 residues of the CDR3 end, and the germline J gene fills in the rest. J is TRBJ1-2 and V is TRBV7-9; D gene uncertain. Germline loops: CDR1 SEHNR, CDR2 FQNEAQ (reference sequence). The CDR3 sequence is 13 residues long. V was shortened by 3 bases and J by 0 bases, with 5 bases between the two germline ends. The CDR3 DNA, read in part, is TGTGCCAGCAGCTTTACAGCTAACTATGGC. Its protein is CASSFTANYG. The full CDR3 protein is CASSFTANYGYTF.

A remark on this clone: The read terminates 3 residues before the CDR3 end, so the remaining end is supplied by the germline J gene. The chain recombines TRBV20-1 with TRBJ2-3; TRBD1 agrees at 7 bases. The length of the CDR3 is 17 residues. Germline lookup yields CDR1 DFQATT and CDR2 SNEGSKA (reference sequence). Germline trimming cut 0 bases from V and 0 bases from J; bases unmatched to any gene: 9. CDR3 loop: CSAREPWDRPSTDTQYF. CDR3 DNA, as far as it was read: TGCAGTGCTAGAGAGCCCTGGGACAGACCTAGCACAGATACG.

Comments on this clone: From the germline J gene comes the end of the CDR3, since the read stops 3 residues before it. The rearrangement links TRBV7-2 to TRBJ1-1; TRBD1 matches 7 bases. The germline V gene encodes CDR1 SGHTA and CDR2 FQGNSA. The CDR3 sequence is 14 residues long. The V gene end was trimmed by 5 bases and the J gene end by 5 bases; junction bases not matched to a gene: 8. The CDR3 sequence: CASSIRTGGTEAFF. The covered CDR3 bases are TGTGCCAGCAGCATCCGGACAGGTGGGACTGAA.

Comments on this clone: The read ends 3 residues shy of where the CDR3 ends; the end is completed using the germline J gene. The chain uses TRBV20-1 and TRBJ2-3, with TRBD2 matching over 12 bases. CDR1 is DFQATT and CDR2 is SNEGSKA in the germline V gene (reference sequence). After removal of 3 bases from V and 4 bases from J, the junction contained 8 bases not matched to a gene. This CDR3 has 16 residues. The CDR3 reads CSASPLAGGRADTQYF. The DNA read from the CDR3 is TGCAGTGCTAGCCCCCTAGCGGGGGGGCGGGCAGATACG.

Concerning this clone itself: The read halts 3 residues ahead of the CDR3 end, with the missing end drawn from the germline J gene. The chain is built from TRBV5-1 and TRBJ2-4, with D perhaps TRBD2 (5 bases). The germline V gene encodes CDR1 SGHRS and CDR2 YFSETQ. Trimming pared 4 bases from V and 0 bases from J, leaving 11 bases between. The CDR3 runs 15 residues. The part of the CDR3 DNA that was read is TGCGCCAGCAGCCCGGACTCTCTAGCCAAAAACATT. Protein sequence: CASSPDSLAKNI. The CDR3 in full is CASSPDSLAKNIQYF.

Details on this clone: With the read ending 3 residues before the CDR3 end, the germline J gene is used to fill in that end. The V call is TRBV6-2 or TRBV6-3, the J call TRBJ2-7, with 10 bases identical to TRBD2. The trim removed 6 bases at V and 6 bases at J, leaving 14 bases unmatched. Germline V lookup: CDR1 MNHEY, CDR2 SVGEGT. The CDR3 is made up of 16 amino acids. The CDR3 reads CASSPTQRGGLVEQYF. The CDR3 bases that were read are TGTGCCAGCAGCCCGACTCAGCGGGGGGGCCTTGTCGAG.

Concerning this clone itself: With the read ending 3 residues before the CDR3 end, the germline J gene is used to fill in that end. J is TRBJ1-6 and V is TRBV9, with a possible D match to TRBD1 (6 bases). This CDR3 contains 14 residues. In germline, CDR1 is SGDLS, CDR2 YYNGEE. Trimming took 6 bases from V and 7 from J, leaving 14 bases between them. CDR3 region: CASNIPGTNSPLHF. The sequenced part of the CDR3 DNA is TGTGCCAGCAACATTCCCGGGACAAATTCACCC.

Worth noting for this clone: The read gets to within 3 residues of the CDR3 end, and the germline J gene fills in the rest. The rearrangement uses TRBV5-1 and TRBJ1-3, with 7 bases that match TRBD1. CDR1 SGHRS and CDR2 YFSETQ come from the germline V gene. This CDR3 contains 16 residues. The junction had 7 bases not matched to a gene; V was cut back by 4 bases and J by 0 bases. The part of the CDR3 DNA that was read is TGCGCCAGCAGCCAGGGGGACCGGGCCTCTGGAAACACC. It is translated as CASSQGDRASGNT. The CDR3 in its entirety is CASSQGDRASGNTIYF. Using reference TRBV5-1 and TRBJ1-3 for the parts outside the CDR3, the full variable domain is KAGVTQTPRYLIKTRGQQVTLSCSPISGHRSVSWYQQTPGQGLQFLFEYFSETQRNKGNFPGRFSGRQFSNSRSEMNVSTLELGDSALYLCASSQGDRASGNTIYFGEGSWLTVV.

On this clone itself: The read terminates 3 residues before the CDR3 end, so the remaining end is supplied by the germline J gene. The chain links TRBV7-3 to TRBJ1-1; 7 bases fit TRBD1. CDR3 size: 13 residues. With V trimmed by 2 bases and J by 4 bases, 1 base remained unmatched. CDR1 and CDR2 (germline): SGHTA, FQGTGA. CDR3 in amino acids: CASSLGTVTEAFF. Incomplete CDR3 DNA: TGTGCCAGCAGCTTAGGGACAGTCACTGAA.

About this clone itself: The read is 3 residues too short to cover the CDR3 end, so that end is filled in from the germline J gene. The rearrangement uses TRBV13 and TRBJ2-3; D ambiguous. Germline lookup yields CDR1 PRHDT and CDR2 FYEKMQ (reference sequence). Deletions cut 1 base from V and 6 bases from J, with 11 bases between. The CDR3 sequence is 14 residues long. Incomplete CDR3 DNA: TGTGCCAGCAGCTTAGATGGCTTTCCGGATACG. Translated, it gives CASSLDGFPDT. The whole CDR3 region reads CASSLDGFPDTQYF.

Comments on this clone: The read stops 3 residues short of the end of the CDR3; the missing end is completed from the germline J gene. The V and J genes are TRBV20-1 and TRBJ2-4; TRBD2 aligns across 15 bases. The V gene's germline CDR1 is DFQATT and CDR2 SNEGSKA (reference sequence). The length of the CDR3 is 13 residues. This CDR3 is CSAAGTSGRTQYF. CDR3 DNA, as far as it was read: TGCAGTGCCGCGGGGACTAGCGGGAGGACT.

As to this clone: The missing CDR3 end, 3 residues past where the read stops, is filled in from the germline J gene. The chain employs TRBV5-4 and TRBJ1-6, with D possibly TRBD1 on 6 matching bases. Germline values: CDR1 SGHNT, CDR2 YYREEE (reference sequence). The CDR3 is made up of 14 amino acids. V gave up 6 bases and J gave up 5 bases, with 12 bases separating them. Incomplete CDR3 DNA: TGTGCCAGCACCCGGACAGCTGATAATTCACCC. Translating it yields CASTRTADNSP. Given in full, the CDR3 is CASTRTADNSPLHF.

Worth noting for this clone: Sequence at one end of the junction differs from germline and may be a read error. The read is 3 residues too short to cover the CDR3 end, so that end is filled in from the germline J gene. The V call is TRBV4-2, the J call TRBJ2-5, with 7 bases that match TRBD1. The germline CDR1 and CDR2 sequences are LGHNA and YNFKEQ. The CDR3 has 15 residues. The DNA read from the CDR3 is TGCGCCAGCAGCCAAGGAACAGGGGTACGCGAGACC. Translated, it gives CASSQGTGVRET. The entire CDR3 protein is CASSQGTGVRETQYF.

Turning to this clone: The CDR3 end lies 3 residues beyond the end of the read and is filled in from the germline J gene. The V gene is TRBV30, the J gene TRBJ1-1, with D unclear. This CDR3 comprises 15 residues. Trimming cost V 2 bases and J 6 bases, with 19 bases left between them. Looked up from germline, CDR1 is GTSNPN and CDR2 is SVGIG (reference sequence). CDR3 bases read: TGTGCCTGGAGTCCGTTAACTCGGGTCGGCCCTGAA. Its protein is CAWSPLTRVGPE. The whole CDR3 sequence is CAWSPLTRVGPEAFF.

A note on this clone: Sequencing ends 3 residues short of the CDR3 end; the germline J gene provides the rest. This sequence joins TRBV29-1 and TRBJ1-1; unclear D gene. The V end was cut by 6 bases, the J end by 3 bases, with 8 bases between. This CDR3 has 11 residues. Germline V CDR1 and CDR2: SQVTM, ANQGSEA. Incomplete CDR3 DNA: TGCAGCGTATTGGTAGACACTGAA. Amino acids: CSVLVDTE. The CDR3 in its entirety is CSVLVDTEAFF.

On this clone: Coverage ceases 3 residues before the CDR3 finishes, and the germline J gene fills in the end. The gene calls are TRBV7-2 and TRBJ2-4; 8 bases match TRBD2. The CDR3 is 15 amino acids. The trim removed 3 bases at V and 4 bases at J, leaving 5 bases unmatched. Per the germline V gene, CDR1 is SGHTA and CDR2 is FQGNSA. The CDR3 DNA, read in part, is TGTGCCAGCAGCTTCCAGCGGGGGATAAAAAACATT. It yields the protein CASSFQRGIKNI. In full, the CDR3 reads CASSFQRGIKNIQYF.

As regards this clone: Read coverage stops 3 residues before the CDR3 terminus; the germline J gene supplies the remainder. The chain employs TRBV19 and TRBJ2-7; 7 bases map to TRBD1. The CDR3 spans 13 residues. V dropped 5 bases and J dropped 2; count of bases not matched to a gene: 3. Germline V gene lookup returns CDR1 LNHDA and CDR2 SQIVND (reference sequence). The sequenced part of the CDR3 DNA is TGTGCCAGTAGTTGGCAGGGGGCCTACGAG. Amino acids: CASSWQGAYE. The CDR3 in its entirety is CASSWQGAYEQYF.

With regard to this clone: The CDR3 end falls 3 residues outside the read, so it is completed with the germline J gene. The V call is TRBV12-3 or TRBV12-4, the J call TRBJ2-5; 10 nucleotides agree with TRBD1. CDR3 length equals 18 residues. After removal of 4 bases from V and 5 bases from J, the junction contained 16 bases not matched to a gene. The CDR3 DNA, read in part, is TGTGCCAGCAGTTATACCCGCCGGGACAGGGGTTTCGGCGAGACC. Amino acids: CASSYTRRDRGFGET. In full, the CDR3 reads CASSYTRRDRGFGETQYF.

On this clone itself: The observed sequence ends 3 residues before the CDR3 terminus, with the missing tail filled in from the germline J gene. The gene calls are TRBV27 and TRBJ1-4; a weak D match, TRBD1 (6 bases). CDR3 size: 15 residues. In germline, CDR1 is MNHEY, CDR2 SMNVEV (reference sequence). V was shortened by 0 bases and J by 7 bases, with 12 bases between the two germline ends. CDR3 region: CASSLSSGVGEKLFF. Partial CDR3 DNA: TGTGCCAGCAGTTTATCGTCAGGGGTCGGTGAAAAA.

CDR3 bases read: TGTGCCAGTAGTAAGGCTCCCTCGGGTCGAGAGACC. The encoded protein is CASSKAPSGRET. The entire CDR3 reads CASSKAPSGRETQYF. This sequence joins TRBV19 and TRBJ2-5; unclear D gene. The sequence runs out 3 residues before the end of the CDR3; the remainder is reconstructed from the germline J gene. Germline CDR1 and CDR2: LNHDA and SQIVND (reference sequence). Trimming took off 4 bases at V and 4 bases at J, with 16 bases between the two ends. This CDR3 has 15 amino acids.

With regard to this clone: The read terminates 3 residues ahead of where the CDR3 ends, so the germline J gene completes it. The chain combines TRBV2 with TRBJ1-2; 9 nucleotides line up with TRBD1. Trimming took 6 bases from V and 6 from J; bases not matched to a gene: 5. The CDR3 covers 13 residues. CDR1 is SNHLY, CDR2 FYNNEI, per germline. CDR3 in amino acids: CASRKDRGNGYTF. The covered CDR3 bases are TGTGCCAGCAGAAAGGACAGGGGAAATGGC. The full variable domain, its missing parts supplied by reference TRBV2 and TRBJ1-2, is EPEVTQTPSHQVTQMGQEVILRCVPISNHLYFYWYRQILGQKVEFLVSFYNNEISEKSEIFDDQFSVERPDGSNFTLKIRSTKLEDSAMYFCASRKDRGNGYTFGSGTRLTVV.

The CDR3 DNA, read in part, is TGTGCCAGCAGTCCGCAGGGTTTTCATGGC. It codes for CASSPQGFHG. The full CDR3 reads CASSPQGFHGYTF. V and J are TRBV28 and TRBJ1-2; tentative D call: TRBD1 (5 bases). The read ends 3 residues shy of where the CDR3 ends; the end is completed using the germline J gene. With 5 bases removed from V and 6 bases from J, the gap between germline ends came to 13 bases. The CDR3 has 13 amino acids. Germline V CDR1 and CDR2: MDHEN, SYDVKM.

The CDR3 sequence: CSVRLSGETQYF. The DNA read from the CDR3 is TGCAGCGTTCGACTTAGCGGGGAGACC. The chain links TRBV29-1 to TRBJ2-5, with 7 bases identical to TRBD2. Coverage ceases 3 residues before the CDR3 finishes, and the germline J gene fills in the end. Germline CDR1 SQVTM, CDR2 ANQGSEA. The junction had 5 bases not matched to a gene; V was cut back by 5 bases and J by 5 bases. The CDR3 sequence is 12 residues long.

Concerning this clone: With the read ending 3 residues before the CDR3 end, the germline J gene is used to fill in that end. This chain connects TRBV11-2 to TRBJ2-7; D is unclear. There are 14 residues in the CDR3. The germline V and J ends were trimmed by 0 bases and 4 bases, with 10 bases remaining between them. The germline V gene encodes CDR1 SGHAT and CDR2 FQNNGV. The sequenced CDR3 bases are TGTGCCAGCAGCTTAGATCTAAGTGTTTACGAG. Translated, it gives CASSLDLSVYE. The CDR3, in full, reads CASSLDLSVYEQYF.